This T cell receptor (beta chain) is drawn from a study of T cells in Graves' hyperthyroidism and ophthalmopathy (dated by TCRdb to the late 2010s). For context, the study as a whole: Peripheral blood samples were taken at initial diagnosis, before any treatment was given. The roughly 91 discovery patients were randomly split 7:3 into training and test sets. Whether ophthalmopathy could be predicted prospectively was tested in an independent validation cohort made up of roughly 19 hyperthyroidism patients plus 17 patients who later progressed to ophthalmopathy. The study also compared thyroid tissue and blood T-cell repertoires from roughly 6 Graves' hyperthyroidism patients. Following sampling, methimazole starting at 30 mg daily was given to hyperthyroidism patients, and high-dose intravenous methylprednisolone was given to ophthalmopathy patients. To identify distinguishing TCR V-J signatures, a discovery cohort of about 95 patients was used, comprising roughly 45 with Graves' ophthalmopathy and around 57 with stable Graves' hyperthyroidism. TCR Vbeta CDR3 sequencing of fewer than 150 peripheral blood samples (under 45 ophthalmopathy, around 80 hyperthyroidism and approximately 17 progressor patients) is reported in the paper. General conclusions and limits of the study: In validation, the model predicted progression to ophthalmopathy a median of around 6.5 months before onset, with over 55% sensitivity and 72.22% specificity. No statistical method was used to fix the sample size in advance, and group allocation was not hidden from the investigators. A model built on a 13 V-J signature distinguished ophthalmopathy from stable hyperthyroidism, reaching about 88% sensitivity and around 81% specificity in cross-validation and 80%/75% in testing. Blood samples also contained most of the expanded thyroid clonotypes (frequency above 0.001), which suggests that blood repertoires may reflect thyroid immune responses.

The TCR beta CDR3 regions were amplified from the RNA transcripts. The first round of RT-PCR for the TCR CDR3 was performed with the HTBI primer set and the Qiagen OneStep RT-PCR kit. Libraries were constructed in a second round of multiplex PCR, after which size selection and purification were carried out. The libraries were sequenced on an Illumina HiSeq2000 using paired-end 100 bp reads. The paper's data handling went like this. SOAPnuke was used to process the raw data, removing reads that contained adapters or uncalled bases, had a mean Phred below 15, or lacked an exact match to the constant primer or identifier. COPE v1.2.5 was used to merge the high-quality paired reads, and each unique nucleotide sequence was defined as a clonotype. Clonotypes were aligned to IMGT TRBV, TRBD and TRBJ reference segments using MiTCR v1.1. Analysis was restricted to V-J combinations with a frequency above 0.0001, which covered 98% to 99.2% of repertoires. The TCS score was defined as the ratio of F50 (clonal expansion) to E x V (chaos), calculated using BLOSUM62-based TCRdist between CDR3 peptides within each V-J. Welch's t-statistics and random forest reduced around 510 V-J features to under 15, which were used in a naive Bayes classifier (R e1071). TCRdb reran the public reads through fastp at Q25 and MiXCR, keeping productive beta chains. Duplicate CDR3 protein sequences are folded into a single record with the most common DNA and genes. The V and J calls and clone size are TCRdb's, not the authors'. The sample profile shows around 55,000 distinct CDR3 sequences; around half of them were found once. Of the sample, roughly 9.1% is held by the ten largest clones.

Ophthalmopathy patients had moderately to severely active disease, with a Clinical Activity Score of 3 or more, a NOSPECS grade of 4 or more, and a disease duration of less than 3 months. Exclusion was applied to patients with uncontrolled infections, other autoimmune diseases, pregnancy or lactation. Diagnoses were established on the basis of clinical symptoms, serum thyroxine and TRAb, thyroid ultrasound, and orbital computed tomography. PBMCs were separated from over 9 ml of fresh peripheral blood using Ficoll-Paque density gradient centrifugation. Trizol reagent was used to extract total RNA, and RNA quality was then checked on an Agilent 2100 Bioanalyzer. This clonotype came up many times. Its antigen is not yet known. Base quality data are lacking; no much larger clone is found one base away. V is clipped by 0 bases and J by 2 bases, and the sequence between their germline boundaries is 5 bases long. Its CDR3 holds 15 amino acids, cysteine through phenylalanine. The read is trimmed to its CDR3 DNA, 45 bases read in frame from base 1. CDR1 and CDR2, per the germline V gene, are LGHNA and YSLEER.

This clonotype was obtained from a woman aged 50 to 65 with Graves' ophthalmopathy. The source material was blood. Here the chain combines TRBV4-3 and TRBJ1-6; the best D guess is TRBD1, with 5 bases matching. The DNA sequence is given as TGCGCCAGCAGCCAAGAACAGGCCTATAATTCACCCCTCCACTTT. This sequence encodes CASSQEQAYNSPLHF.